This entry describes one TCR beta chain. The antigen is undetermined. Naive CD8 isolation took CD45RO-negative cells positively selected for CCR7 and excluded terminally differentiated effector memory CD45RA+ cells. The record originates from a study of shared clonotypes between healthy human individuals. Notes on the study in general: The genetic and exposure-history diversity represented was limited by few donors. Generation of non-shared clonotypes was less probable than generation of clonotypes shared by all four donors.

The genomic DNA of each subset was split evenly across several immunoSEQ plates. Template for every sorted-subset replicate PCR totaled about 0.2 ug DNA, tens of thousands of T cell genomes. Libraries were prepared by immunoSEQ multiplex PCR; TCRdb keeps only in-frame clonotypes and omits some of them. Of some 2,000,000 clones in the sample, about 95% were seen once. Sample: naive CD8+ T cells sorted from blood. This TCR came from a young man in good health.

CDR3 in DNA: TGCGCCAGCAGCCAGCAGACAGGGTTGAACTATGGCTACACCTTC. The encoded protein is CASSQQTGLNYGYTF. The chain uses TRBV4-1 and TRBJ1-2, with TRBD1 matching over 7 bases. CDR1 is MGHRA and CDR2 is YSYEKL in the germline V gene. V trimming: 3 bases; J trimming: 2 bases; junction bases outside the gene matches: 6. The CDR3 sequence is 15 residues long.